The rows below give T cell receptor beta chains drawn from one sample of a study of blood T cell repertoires in COVID-19. The data were produced by immunoSEQ multiplex PCR, yet TCRdb's version contains in-frame clones alone and is incomplete. The sample lists about 270,000 clones, approximately 89% occurring once. The material sequenced was PBMCs or T cells enriched from blood (not recorded which). Receptors originate from a woman aged 55-69 years who had recovered from COVID-19. CDR3s include the opening cysteine and the closing phenylalanine or tryptophan. D genes are given only for firm matches. Size tells how often a clone was seen (once, few, many) or the class of an expanded clone, and some rows leave it out.

clone_size,j_call,v_call,d_call,cdr3_nt,cdr3_aa
.,TRBJ1-6,TRBV28,.,TGTGCCAGCAGTTCTGGGGGAGGGGTTTCACCCCTCCACTTT,CASSSGGGVSPLHF
.,TRBJ1-1,TRBV19,TRBD1,TGTGCCAGTACCCCCGGGGGACAGGGTTGGACTGAAGCTTTCTTT,CASTPGGQGWTEAFF
once,TRBJ2-7,TRBV7-9,TRBD1,TGTGCCAGCAGCTTAGAGACAGGGGGAAGCTACGAGCAGTACTTC,CASSLETGGSYEQYF
.,TRBJ1-1,TRBV10-3,TRBD1,TGTGCCATCAGTGAGTCCCGGACAGGGGTTTCTGAAGCTTTCTTT,CAISESRTGVSEAFF
.,TRBJ2-2,TRBV27,.,TGTGCCAGCAGTTTAGCAGCGAACACCGGGGAGCTGTTTTTT,CASSLAANTGELFF
once,TRBJ1-3,TRBV28,.,TGTGCCAGCGGACCAAATGCGGGCTCCCCCTTAGGAAACACCATATATTTT,CASGPNAGSPLGNTIYF
.,TRBJ2-2,TRBV6-1,.,TGTGCCAGCAGTGAGGGCCGCGTCACCGGGGAGCTGTTTTTT,CASSEGRVTGELFF
.,TRBJ1-5,TRBV29-1,.,TGCAGCGTGGGGTCCGGGGGGCAGCCCCAGCATTTT,CSVGSGGQPQHF
few,TRBJ1-5,TRBV6-6,TRBD1,TGTGCCAGCAGTGACGGACAGGGCCCGCGACAGCCCCAGCATTTT,CASSDGQGPRQPQHF
once,TRBJ1-5,TRBV30,.,TGTGCCTGGAGTGTAGAAGCCCAAGCGCCCCAGCATTTT,CAWSVEAQAPQHF
few,TRBJ2-1,TRBV18,.,TGTGCCAGCTCACCTATTCAAGCGACTTACAATGAGCAGTTCTTC,CASSPIQATYNEQFF
.,TRBJ1-4,TRBV5-7,TRBD1,TGTGCCAGCAGCCTCGGGACAGGGGGCGAAAAACTGTTTTTT,CASSLGTGGEKLFF
once,TRBJ1-5,TRBV3-1/TRBV3-2,.,TGTGCCAGCAGCCAGGGGGGGGCGAGGAATCAGCCCCAGCATTTT,CASSQGGARNQPQHF
.,TRBJ1-1,TRBV7-3,.,TGTGCCAGCAGCTTATCCGGGGGAAACACTGAAGCTTTCTTT,CASSLSGGNTEAFF
.,TRBJ2-3,TRBV3-1/TRBV3-2,TRBD2,TGTGCCAGCAGCCAAAAAATTAGGACTAGCGGGAAGGCAGATACGCAGTATTTT,CASSQKIRTSGKADTQYF
.,TRBJ2-2,TRBV30,TRBD2,TGTGCCTGGAGGACTAGCGGGGGTCCCGGGGAGCTGTTTTTT,CAWRTSGGPGELFF
.,TRBJ2-5,TRBV28,TRBD1,TGTGCCAGCAGGATGGACAGGAGAGAGACCCAGTACTTC,CASRMDRRETQYF
.,TRBJ1-2,TRBV18,.,TGTGCCAGCTCACCACCGCAGGGCGACGGCTATGGCTACACCTTC,CASSPPQGDGYGYTF
.,TRBJ1-1,TRBV12-3/TRBV12-4,.,TGTGCCAGCAGTTTGTCAGGGGAAGCTTTCTTT,CASSLSGEAFF
.,TRBJ1-2,TRBV3-1/TRBV3-2,TRBD1,TGTGCCAGCAGCCAAGTTACAGGGGGCGGCTACACCTTC,CASSQVTGGGYTF
once,TRBJ2-1,TRBV24-1,TRBD2,TGTGCCACCCAACGGTCCCTAGCGGGGGGGACGGAGCAGTTCTTC,CATQRSLAGGTEQFF
.,TRBJ2-1,TRBV3-1/TRBV3-2,TRBD2,TGTGCCAGCAGCCTGACTAGCGCCCAGCATGAGCAGTTCTTC,CASSLTSAQHEQFF
.,TRBJ1-1,TRBV7-8,.,TGTGCCAGCAGCTTAGAGTATTCGCTAAACACTGAAGCTTTCTTT,CASSLEYSLNTEAFF
.,TRBJ1-6,TRBV11-1,.,TGTGCCAGCAGCTTAGAAGCAGGCGGGCCCCTCCACTTT,CASSLEAGGPLHF
.,TRBJ2-3,TRBV2,.,TGTGCCAGCAATAGGGTGGTAGGACTCACAGATACGCAGTATTTT,CASNRVVGLTDTQYF
.,TRBJ2-1,TRBV7-8,TRBD2,TGTGCCAGCAGCTTGCGGGGGGTAGATGAGCAGTTCTTC,CASSLRGVDEQFF
.,TRBJ2-1,TRBV11-3,TRBD2,TGTGCCAGCAGCTTCTTAGCGGGAGGGCCGGGGAATGAGCAGTTCTTC,CASSFLAGGPGNEQFF
.,TRBJ2-3,TRBV4-1,TRBD1,TGCGCCAGCAGCCGGGGACAGGGTATTACAGATACGCAGTATTTT,CASSRGQGITDTQYF
.,TRBJ1-1,TRBV21-1,.,TGTGCCAGCAGACAGGGGGCATGCACTGAAGCTTTCTTT,CASRQGACTEAFF
few,TRBJ2-7,TRBV15,.,TGTGCCACCAGCAGAGACCAGGGTTTCTACGAGCAGTACTTC,CATSRDQGFYEQYF
.,TRBJ2-7,TRBV24-1,.,TGTGCCACCGCCGGGTCAGCCTCCTACGAGCAGTACTTC,CATAGSASYEQYF
.,TRBJ2-5,TRBV5-1,TRBD2,TGCGCCAGCAGCTTGAGCGGGGCGCTGGAGACCCAGTACTTC,CASSLSGALETQYF
.,TRBJ2-1,TRBV5-1,.,TGCGCCAGCAAAGAGAGGCGGGGCAATGAGCAGTTCTTC,CASKERRGNEQFF
few,TRBJ1-4,TRBV30,.,TGTGCCTGGAGTAGGGGGACCAACGGGGCTGAAAAACTGTTTTTT,CAWSRGTNGAEKLFF
.,TRBJ1-6,TRBV2,.,TGTGCCAGCAGTGAAGAGGGGCGGAGTGCTAATTCACCCCTCCACTTT,CASSEEGRSANSPLHF
once,TRBJ2-3,TRBV9,.,TGTGCCAGCAGCGTTCTAGGGGGACCAGATACGCAGTATTTT,CASSVLGGPDTQYF
.,TRBJ1-2,TRBV7-3,TRBD1,TGTGCCAGCAGCCTAGGACAGGGCCTGGTGGATGGCTACACCTTC,CASSLGQGLVDGYTF
.,TRBJ2-2,TRBV19,TRBD2,TGTGCCAGTAGGAGCCTAGCGGGAGGGCCCGGGTACGGGGAGCTGTTTTTT,CASRSLAGGPGYGELFF
.,TRBJ1-2,TRBV5-1,.,TGCGCCAGCAGCTTGGGGGGCTCGTCCGGTGCCCATGGCTACACCTTC,CASSLGGSSGAHGYTF
.,TRBJ1-2,TRBV5-1,TRBD1,TGCGCCAGCAGCTCCGGGACAGGCGATGGCTACACCTTC,CASSSGTGDGYTF
once,TRBJ1-2,TRBV19,TRBD1,TGTGCCAGTAGTCCAACTCAGGGGGGTGGCTACACCTTC,CASSPTQGGGYTF
.,TRBJ2-7,TRBV25-1,TRBD2,TGTGCCAGCAGTGACTGGGGGGGAACCTACGAGCAGTACTTC,CASSDWGGTYEQYF
.,TRBJ1-1,TRBV6-5,.,TGTGCCAGCACCCCCCGACTTTTGAACACTGAAGCTTTCTTT,CASTPRLLNTEAFF
.,TRBJ2-5,TRBV5-6,TRBD2,TGTGCCAGCAGCTTGGAGCGGAGCGGGGGGGTCCAAGAGACCCAGTACTTC,CASSLERSGGVQETQYF
.,TRBJ1-2,TRBV7-3,TRBD1,TGTGCCAGCAGCAGATCACAGGGGGCGGGTGGCTACACCTTC,CASSRSQGAGGYTF
.,TRBJ2-7,TRBV4-1,.,TGCGCCAGCAGCCAAGTTCTAGAGGGACACCAGGAGCAGTACTTC,CASSQVLEGHQEQYF
few,TRBJ2-1,TRBV7-2,TRBD2,TGTGCCAGCAGCAAGGAGGGCAGCGGGGGTTACAATGAGCAGTTCTTC,CASSKEGSGGYNEQFF
.,TRBJ2-7,TRBV7-9,TRBD1,TGTGCCAGCAGCTCGACAGGGCGGGTCTACGAGCAGTACTTC,CASSSTGRVYEQYF
.,TRBJ1-3,TRBV19,.,TGTGCCAGTACCCCACAGGGTTCTGGAAACACCATATATTTT,CASTPQGSGNTIYF
few,TRBJ1-1,TRBV5-1,TRBD1,TGCGCCAGCAGCTGGGGGACAGATAACACTGAAGCTTTCTTT,CASSWGTDNTEAFF
once,TRBJ2-3,TRBV5-1,TRBD1,TGCGCCAGCAGCAGAAAAGGGGGCGAAGGGACAGATACGCAGTATTTT,CASSRKGGEGTDTQYF